Below are 19 T cell receptor beta chains sequenced from a single sample in a study of T cell responses to AZD1222 COVID-19 vaccine. Generated by immunoSEQ multiplex PCR, the TCRdb table keeps only in-frame clones and is missing some. The table shows over 120,000 clones, with 70% to 90% occurring only once. This specimen consisted of peripheral blood, obtained on day 0 of AZD1222 vaccination. These receptors were taken from an adult in good health.

The gene calls are TRBV18 and TRBJ2-2; possibly TRBD1 or TRBD2 for D (6 bases each). The germline CDR1 and CDR2 sequences are KGHSH and LQKENI. This CDR3 is built from 14 residues. V gave up 4 bases and J gave up 5 bases, with 11 bases separating them. The CDR3 protein is CASSRRGYTGELFF. DNA for the CDR3: TGTGCCAGCTCACGGAGGGGGTATACCGGGGAGCTGTTTTTT.

The DNA for the CDR3 is TGTGCCAGCAGCCCCAATCGACAGGGGACCACCGGGGAGCTGTTTTTT. Its protein is CASSPNRQGTTGELFF. V and J are TRBV11-3 and TRBJ2-2; 8 bases agree with TRBD1. V lost 5 bases and J lost 4; bases outside the gene matches: 9. The CDR3 loop spans 16 amino acids. CDR1 and CDR2 (germline): SGHNT, YENEEA. The full variable domain, completed using reference TRBV11-3 and TRBJ2-2, is EAGVVQSPRYKIIEKKQPVAFWCNPISGHNTLYWYLQNLGQGPELLIRYENEEAVDDSQLPKDRFSAERLKGVDSTLKIQPAELGDSAVYLCASSPNRQGTTGELFFGEGSRLTVL.

The rearrangement uses TRBV5-1 and TRBJ2-1; D assignment may be TRBD1 or TRBD2 (5 bases each). The germline V and J ends were trimmed by 3 bases and 6 bases, with 16 bases remaining between them. The V gene's germline CDR1 is SGHRS and CDR2 YFSETQ. The CDR3 length is 15 residues. The CDR3 loop is CASSYGASLGNEQFF. CDR3 nucleotides: TGCGCCAGCAGCTATGGGGCTAGCCTTGGCAATGAGCAGTTCTTC.

The genes are TRBV3-1 (or the pseudogene TRBV3-2) and TRBJ2-7, with 7 bases aligning to TRBD2. CDR1 is LGHDT, CDR2 YNNKEL, per germline (reference sequence). This CDR3 contains 14 residues. With 5 bases clipped from V and 5 bases from J, the junction kept 9 bases outside the gene matches. In nucleotides, the CDR3 is TGTGCCAGCAGCTCCGGGGGAGGGAGGAACGAGCAGTACTTC. The encoded protein is CASSSGGGRNEQYF.

V usage is TRBV6-5 and J usage is TRBJ1-5, with 12 bases lining up with TRBD1. The V and J ends lost 5 bases and 5 bases, in that order; junction bases with no gene match: 4. Germline values: CDR1 MNHEY, CDR2 SVGAGI. The CDR3 runs to 15 residues. CDR3 loop: CASSTGTGGYQPQHF. CDR3 coding DNA: TGTGCCAGCAGTACCGGGACAGGGGGCTATCAGCCCCAGCATTTT.

The CDR3 region has the DNA TGTGCCAGCAGCCAGGGTGGAACCCGGTTGTGGACGCAGTATTTT. Its protein product is CASSQGGTRLWTQYF. The chain links TRBV3-1 (or the pseudogene TRBV3-2) to TRBJ2-3; D gene uncertain. Trimming removed 3 bases at V and 9 bases at J, with 19 bases between. Germline CDR1 and CDR2: LGHDT and YNNKEL (reference sequence). This CDR3 contains 15 residues.

The chain combines TRBV15 with TRBJ2-7; 9 nucleotides line up with TRBD1. This CDR3 region has 15 residues. Germline V lookup: CDR1 LNHNV, CDR2 YYDKDF (reference sequence). V dropped 1 base and J dropped 5; count of bases not matched to a gene: 6. CDR3 region: CATSRAGTGSNEQYF. The CDR3 nucleotides are TGTGCCACCAGCAGAGCCGGGACAGGGTCGAACGAGCAGTACTTC.

The chain uses TRBV10-3 and TRBJ1-1, with D possibly being TRBD1 (6 bases). V lost 2 bases and J 5 bases, leaving 15 bases between the germline ends. Germline loops: CDR1 ENHRY, CDR2 SYGVKD. The CDR3 has 15 amino acids. The chain's CDR3 is CAISESTGRSTEAFF. The CDR3 coding sequence is TGTGCCATCAGTGAGAGTACAGGGAGGAGTACTGAAGCTTTCTTT.

The chain couples TRBV6-6 to TRBJ2-7; 10 positions agree with TRBD1. V shed 5 bases and J 0 bases; nucleotides not matched to a gene: 7. Germline V lookup: CDR1 MNHNY, CDR2 SVGAGI (reference sequence). The CDR3 totals 16 residues. The CDR3: CASSKGGTGASYEQYF. The DNA for the CDR3 is TGTGCCAGCAGTAAAGGAGGGACAGGGGCCTCCTACGAGCAGTACTTC.

V is TRBV9 and J is TRBJ2-1; 8 bases are a match to TRBD2. The length of the CDR3 is 16 residues. V dropped 1 base and J dropped 4; count of bases not matched to a gene: 7. The germline V gene has CDR1 SGDLS and CDR2 YYNGEE. CDR3 coding DNA: TGTGCCAGCAGCGTATACCCGGGGGGGCTGTACAATGAGCAGTTCTTC. Its translation is CASSVYPGGLYNEQFF. The variable domain in full, with the rest retrieved from reference TRBV9 and TRBJ2-1, is DSGVTQTPKHLITATGQRVTLRCSPRSGDLSVYWYQQSLDQGLQFLIQYYNGEERAKGNILERFSAQQFPDLHSELNLSSLELGDSALYFCASSVYPGGLYNEQFFGPGTRLTVL.

The rearrangement uses TRBV7-2 and TRBJ2-5; D ambiguous. This CDR3 contains 15 residues. Trimming cost V 1 base and J 0 bases, with 9 bases left between them. CDR1 and CDR2 from the germline V gene are SGHTA and FQGNSA. The DNA of the CDR3 is TGTGCCAGCAGCTTAGGGTGGCTTTACCAAGAGACCCAGTACTTC. This translates into CASSLGWLYQETQYF. Complete variable domain (other parts from reference TRBV7-2 and TRBJ2-5): GAGVSQSPSNKVTEKGKDVELRCDPISGHTALYWYRQSLGQGLEFLIYFQGNSAPDKSGLPSDRFSAERTGGSVSTLTIQRTQQEDSAVYLCASSLGWLYQETQYFGPGTRLLVL.

The J gene is TRBJ1-6, the V gene TRBV7-8, with 9 bases aligning to TRBD1. With 4 bases clipped from V and 10 bases from J, the junction kept 8 bases outside the gene matches. CDR3 length: 15 amino acids. CDR1 and CDR2 from the germline V gene are SGHVS and FQNEAQ. CDR3 amino acids: CASSSVGQGRSPLHF. The CDR3 DNA follows: TGTGCCAGCAGCTCGGTGGGACAGGGTCGGTCACCCCTCCACTTT.

CDR3 sequence (DNA): TGTGCCAGCAGCTTCACCCGACTAACCAGGGGCTACGAGCAGTACTTC. Translation gives CASSFTRLTRGYEQYF. This rearrangement joins TRBV11-2 to TRBJ2-7; possible D gene TRBD1, 6 bases. The CDR3 covers 16 residues. Per germline, CDR1 SGHAT and CDR2 FQNNGV. Trimming cost V 3 bases and J 3 bases, with 18 bases left between them. Together with reference TRBV11-2 and TRBJ2-7, the CDR3 gives the full variable domain: EAGVAQSPRYKIIEKRQSVAFWCNPISGHATLYWYQQILGQGPKLLIQFQNNGVVDDSQLPKDRFSAERLKGVDSTLKIQPAKLEDSAVYLCASSFTRLTRGYEQYFGPGTRLTVT.

The chain recombines TRBV19 with TRBJ1-2; D perhaps matches TRBD1 (5 bases). Germline V gene sequence: CDR1 LNHDA, CDR2 SQIVND (reference sequence). V lost 5 bases, J lost 3 bases, and 16 bases lay in between. The CDR3 sequence is 15 residues long. The CDR3 nucleotides read TGTGCCAGTAGTGCCACGCCCCGGACATACTATGGCTACACCTTC. Protein: CASSATPRTYYGYTF.

The chain joins TRBV12-5 to TRBJ2-1; D uncertain. CDR3 length equals 17 residues. Trimming stripped 0 bases from V and 0 bases from J, with 12 bases between. From germline, CDR1 is LGHNT and CDR2 FRNRAP. The CDR3 DNA sequence: TGTGCTAGTGGTTTGGTAACTGAGAGATTCTCCTACAATGAGCAGTTCTTC. It is translated as CASGLVTERFSYNEQFF.

This chain links TRBV5-4 with TRBJ1-4, with D tentatively TRBD1 (5 bases). V lost 3 bases and J 3 bases, leaving 18 bases between the germline ends. Germline V gives CDR1 SGHNT, CDR2 YYREEE (reference sequence). The CDR3 loop spans 17 amino acids. As DNA, the CDR3 is TGTGCCAGCAGCTCGGGGATGATAGGGGCATCTAATGAAAAACTGTTTTTT. Amino acids: CASSSGMIGASNEKLFF.

This chain connects TRBV19 to TRBJ2-3; D ambiguous. V lost 9 bases, J lost 5 bases, and 15 bases lay in between. Germline values: CDR1 LNHDA, CDR2 SQIVND (reference sequence). The CDR3 has 13 amino acids. The CDR3 region has the DNA TGTGCCAGCTGTACCCGAGTTGGAGATACGCAGTATTTT. Amino acids: CASCTRVGDTQYF.

This chain connects TRBV18 to TRBJ1-3; D call uncertain. V shed 6 bases and J shed 1 base, with 10 bases lying between them. This CDR3 comprises 14 residues. CDR1 KGHSH and CDR2 LQKENI come from the germline V gene. CDR3 amino acids: CASSPAGSGNTIYF. The CDR3 nucleotides read TGTGCCAGCTCCCCGGCAGGATCTGGAAACACCATATATTTT. Combining the CDR3 with reference TRBV18 and TRBJ1-3 gives the whole variable domain NAGVMQNPRHLVRRRGQEARLRCSPMKGHSHVYWYRQLPEEGLKFMVYLQKENIIDESGMPKERFSAEFPKEGPSILRIQQVVRGDSAAYFCASSPAGSGNTIYFGEGSWLTVV.

The rearrangement joins TRBV6-5 to TRBJ2-7; D is possibly TRBD2 (5 bases). The CDR3 consists of 15 residues. Germline CDR1 and CDR2: MNHEY and SVGAGI. V lost 2 bases, J lost 2 bases, and 13 bases lay in between. CDR3 residues: CASSYGPSGTYEQYF. The CDR3, as DNA: TGTGCCAGCAGTTACGGGCCCTCCGGGACCTACGAGCAGTACTTC.